These 7 T cell receptor beta chains came from one sample sequenced in a study of blood T cell repertoires in COVID-19. The table came from immunoSEQ multiplex PCR; TCRdb's copy has only in-frame clones and leaves some out. Among around 50,000 clones listed, 88% were seen once. Sample: peripheral blood. Receptor source: a human donor in a cohort sampled during active COVID-19.

V usage is TRBV6-2 or TRBV6-3 and J usage is TRBJ2-1; TRBD2 matches 14 bases. CDR3 length: 19 residues. J lost 0 bases, V lost 6 bases, and 10 bases had no gene match. Per the germline V gene, CDR1 is MNHEY and CDR2 is SVGEGT. The CDR3 region has the DNA TGTGCCAGCAGCATGGGACTAGCGGGGGCCCCTAGCTCCTACAATGAGCAGTTCTTC. It translates to CASSMGLAGAPSSYNEQFF.

The J gene is TRBJ2-7, the V gene TRBV4-3; D perhaps matches TRBD1 (7 bases). Trimming shortened V by 0 bases and J by 4 bases, and 19 bases separated the two germline ends. The CDR3 contains 17 residues. Germline assignment: CDR1 LGHNA and CDR2 YSLEER. CDR3 region: CASSQDSGGGLRYEQYF. DNA of the CDR3: TGCGCCAGCAGCCAAGATTCAGGGGGAGGTCTTAGATACGAGCAGTACTTC.

The V gene is TRBV9, the J gene TRBJ2-5, with D possibly matching TRBD1 (6 bases). This CDR3 is 16 amino acids long. CDR1 and CDR2 from the germline V gene are SGDLS and YYNGEE. Trimming left V 4 bases short and J 4 bases short, with 20 bases between. This chain's CDR3 is CASSRTLRGSSETQYF. CDR3 bases: TGTGCCAGCAGCCGGACCCTCAGGGGTTCTTCAGAGACCCAGTACTTC.

This sequence joins TRBV2 and TRBJ2-5, with 7 bases fitting TRBD1. Trimming at V came to 5 bases and at J to 4 bases, leaving 7 bases not matched to a gene. Per germline, CDR1 SNHLY and CDR2 FYNNEI. The CDR3 extends over 14 amino acids. CDR3 amino acids: CASSIQGIRETQYF. CDR3 coding DNA: TGTGCCAGCAGTATACAGGGGATTAGAGAGACCCAGTACTTC.

J is TRBJ2-3 and V is TRBV6-4; D gene uncertain. This CDR3 comprises 14 residues. Between the trimmed V and J ends, which lost 6 bases and 1 base, there was a span of 11 bases. Germline V CDR1 and CDR2: MRHNA, SNTAGT. CDR3 loop: CASSLEYGTDTQYF. For the CDR3, the DNA is TGTGCCAGCAGCCTTGAGTATGGCACAGATACGCAGTATTTT.

The chain recombines TRBV11-2 with TRBJ2-3, with 9 bases identical to TRBD2. The CDR3 contains 17 residues. Germline CDR1 reads SGHAT; CDR2 reads FQNNGV. V lost 4 bases and J lost 8; bases outside the gene matches: 16. CDR3: CASSSPMGRGGFSTQYF. Written as DNA, the CDR3 is TGTGCCAGCAGCTCCCCCATGGGGCGGGGGGGATTCAGTACGCAGTATTTT. The whole variable domain, remainder taken from reference TRBV11-2 and TRBJ2-3, is EAGVAQSPRYKIIEKRQSVAFWCNPISGHATLYWYQQILGQGPKLLIQFQNNGVVDDSQLPKDRFSAERLKGVDSTLKIQPAKLEDSAVYLCASSSPMGRGGFSTQYFGPGTRLTVL.

The chain is built from TRBV4-2 and TRBJ2-7; possible D gene TRBD1, 6 bases. CDR1 LGHNA and CDR2 YNFKEQ come from the germline V gene. The V and J ends lost 2 bases and 3 bases respectively, with 14 bases between them. This CDR3 has 15 residues. The CDR3 here is CASSQTGDRRYEQYF. CDR3 sequence (DNA): TGTGCCAGCAGCCAAACTGGAGACAGGCGCTACGAGCAGTACTTC.